One and the same sample provided the 18 T cell receptor beta chains below, sequenced in a study of T cell responses to AZD1222 COVID-19 vaccine. Libraries were prepared by immunoSEQ multiplex PCR; TCRdb keeps only in-frame clonotypes and omits some of them. The sample has approximately 140,000 clones; about 90% are singletons. This material consisted of peripheral blood, taken 28 days after the second AZD1222 dose. The receptors were sampled from an adult who received the AZD1222 COVID-19 vaccine.

CDR3 sequence (DNA): TGTGCCAGCAGTGACCACGACTATGGCTACACCTTC. It translates to CASSDHDYGYTF. V usage is TRBV12-3 or TRBV12-4 and J usage is TRBJ1-2, with no clear D. This CDR3 comprises 12 residues. Between the trimmed V and J ends, which lost 5 bases and 3 bases, there was a span of 7 bases.

In its sample, this clone was seen once. This rearrangement joins TRBV3-1 (or the pseudogene TRBV3-2) to TRBJ1-2, with TRBD1 identical over 8 bases. This CDR3 contains 16 residues. The V gene end was trimmed by 5 bases and the J gene end by 6 bases; junction bases not matched to a gene: 14. Per the germline V gene, CDR1 is LGHDT and CDR2 is YNNKEL (reference sequence). The CDR3 region is CASSYRGDRGIDGYTF. For the CDR3, the DNA is TGTGCCAGCAGCTACCGGGGAGACAGGGGAATCGATGGCTACACCTTC.

The chain combines TRBV4-1 with TRBJ1-2; D is uncertain. Trimming removed 3 bases at V and 6 bases at J, with 8 bases between. Germline V gives CDR1 MGHRA, CDR2 YSYEKL. CDR3 size: 12 residues. The chain's CDR3 is CASSQRFHGYTF. The CDR3 coding sequence is TGCGCCAGCAGCCAGCGGTTCCATGGCTACACCTTC.

This chain uses TRBV6-5 with TRBJ2-2; D ambiguous. Trimming cost V 10 bases and J 9 bases, with 15 bases left between them. The germline V gene has CDR1 MNHEY and CDR2 SVGAGI. CDR3 size: 12 residues. CDR3 protein: CATQPGPRELFF. The CDR3 nucleotides read TGTGCCACTCAGCCGGGCCCCCGGGAGCTGTTTTTT.

CDR3 bases: TGTGCCAGCAGCTCCGGGAACGTTAACTTAGCCAAAAACATTCAGTACTTC. Protein product: CASSSGNVNLAKNIQYF. The chain recombines TRBV7-6 with TRBJ2-4; tentatively, D is TRBD2 (5 bases). This CDR3 contains 17 residues. V lost 4 bases and J 0 bases, leaving 16 bases between the germline ends. Germline V gene data show CDR1 as SGHVS and CDR2 as FNYEAQ.

V usage is TRBV7-3 and J usage is TRBJ1-1; TRBD1 matches at 8 bases. V lost 5 bases to trimming and J lost 4 bases; unmatched junction nucleotides: 6. This CDR3 contains 14 residues. CDR1 and CDR2 from the germline V gene are SGHTA and FQGTGA. CDR3 DNA sequence: TGTGCCAGCAGCCCCCGACAGGGGAGCACTGAAGCTTTCTTT. It specifies CASSPRQGSTEAFF.

The gene calls are TRBV6-5 and TRBJ1-5, with 10 bases fitting TRBD1. J gave up 4 bases and V 8 bases, and 5 bases lay outside the gene matches. The CDR3 is 14 amino acids. Germline V lookup: CDR1 MNHEY, CDR2 SVGAGI. CDR3: CASAWTGGNQPQHF. In DNA, the CDR3 is TGTGCCAGCGCCTGGACAGGGGGGAATCAGCCCCAGCATTTT.

The chain recombines TRBV6-1 with TRBJ2-2, with D unresolved. Germline CDR1 reads MNHNS; CDR2 reads SASEGT. The CDR3 covers 15 residues. The germline V and J ends were trimmed by 1 base and 4 bases, with 10 bases remaining between them. This CDR3 reads CASSEVRDFTGELFF. CDR3 nucleotides: TGTGCCAGCAGTGAAGTTAGGGATTTCACCGGGGAGCTGTTTTTT.

The chain uses TRBV6-5 and TRBJ1-1; unclear D gene. The CDR3 sequence is 13 residues long. The germline CDR1 and CDR2 sequences are MNHEY and SVGAGI. V gave up 8 bases and J gave up 1 base, with 11 bases separating them. The CDR3 bases are TGTGCCAGCGGCGGGCCGCGGAACACTGAAGCTTTCTTT. This sequence encodes CASGGPRNTEAFF.

The rearrangement links TRBV19 to TRBJ1-2, with D perhaps matching TRBD1 (6 bases). Germline lookup yields CDR1 LNHDA and CDR2 SQIVND (reference sequence). The CDR3 runs to 14 residues. V shed 1 base and J shed 3 bases, with 9 bases lying between them. As DNA, the CDR3 is TGTGCCAGTAGTATAGGGGGGGCTGACTATGGCTACACCTTC. Translating it yields CASSIGGADYGYTF.

This sequence joins TRBV6-2 or TRBV6-3 and TRBJ1-2, with TRBD1 matching 8 bases. The CDR3 length is 15 residues. After removal of 2 bases from V and 4 bases from J, the junction contained 6 bases not matched to a gene. From germline, CDR1 is MNHEY and CDR2 SVGEGT. The CDR3 nucleotides are TGTGCCAGCAGTTACGGGACAGGCATCCTCTATGGCTACACCTTC. Its translation: CASSYGTGILYGYTF.

The chain is built from TRBV5-1 and TRBJ1-1; D may be TRBD1 (5 bases). The V end lost 2 bases, the J end lost 2 bases, and 22 bases lay between the germline ends. The CDR3 runs 18 residues. Germline V lookup: CDR1 SGHRS, CDR2 YFSETQ. The CDR3: CASSFLPTAGTVNTEAFF. CDR3 nucleotide sequence: TGCGCCAGCAGCTTTCTCCCCACAGCCGGGACTGTTAACACTGAAGCTTTCTTT.

This chain joins TRBV27 and TRBJ1-5; D gene ambiguous. CDR3 length equals 16 residues. Trimming removed 5 bases from V and 0 bases from J, with 14 bases in between. Germline V CDR1 and CDR2: MNHEY, SMNVEV (reference sequence). This CDR3 is CASSIVGHLSNQPQHF. As DNA, the CDR3 is TGTGCCAGCAGTATCGTAGGGCACCTTAGCAATCAGCCCCAGCATTTT.

The V and J genes are TRBV6-5 and TRBJ1-4, with unresolved D. The CDR3 contains 14 residues. V lost 3 bases and J lost 8, with 13 bases in between. Germline V gives CDR1 MNHEY, CDR2 SVGAGI. In DNA, the CDR3 is TGTGCCAGCAGTTATGGGGAGGCCAGCGAAAAACTGTTTTTT. Protein sequence: CASSYGEASEKLFF.

V usage is TRBV4-1 and J usage is TRBJ1-1; TRBD1 matches at 7 bases. The CDR3 contains 19 residues. The J segment lost 1 base and the V segment lost 0 bases, leaving 14 bases of the junction unmatched. Germline V gives CDR1 MGHRA, CDR2 YSYEKL. CDR3 nucleotides: TGCGCCAGCAGCCAAGAACGGGCGGGGAGGGGGCAGGGGAACACTGAAGCTTTCTTT. The encoded protein is CASSQERAGRGQGNTEAFF.

This clone appeared once. V gene TRBV11-2 combines with J gene TRBJ1-1; D is possibly TRBD1 (6 bases). Germline V CDR1 and CDR2: SGHAT, FQNNGV. Between the trimmed V and J ends, which lost 8 bases and 1 base, there was a span of 11 bases. The CDR3 has 13 amino acids. CDR3 bases: TGTGCCAGCCGGGGACATAGGAACACTGAAGCTTTCTTT. Residues: CASRGHRNTEAFF.

The V gene is TRBV29-1, the J gene TRBJ1-1; D remains unclear. The CDR3 loop spans 13 amino acids. Germline CDR1 is SQVTM and CDR2 is ANQGSEA. Trimming left V 4 bases short and J 5 bases short, with 14 bases between. The CDR3 reads CSVVTALGTEAFF. The CDR3 DNA reads TGCAGCGTTGTGACCGCCCTAGGGACTGAAGCTTTCTTT.

This clone was seen once. The V gene is TRBV2, the J gene TRBJ1-1; D is perhaps TRBD1 (5 bases). The CDR3 is 13 amino acids. In germline, CDR1 is SNHLY, CDR2 FYNNEI. The germline V and J ends were trimmed by 8 bases and 3 bases, with 13 bases remaining between them. CDR3 loop: CASSYGGYTEAFF. Written as DNA, the CDR3 is TGTGCCAGCTCCTACGGGGGTTACACTGAAGCTTTCTTT.